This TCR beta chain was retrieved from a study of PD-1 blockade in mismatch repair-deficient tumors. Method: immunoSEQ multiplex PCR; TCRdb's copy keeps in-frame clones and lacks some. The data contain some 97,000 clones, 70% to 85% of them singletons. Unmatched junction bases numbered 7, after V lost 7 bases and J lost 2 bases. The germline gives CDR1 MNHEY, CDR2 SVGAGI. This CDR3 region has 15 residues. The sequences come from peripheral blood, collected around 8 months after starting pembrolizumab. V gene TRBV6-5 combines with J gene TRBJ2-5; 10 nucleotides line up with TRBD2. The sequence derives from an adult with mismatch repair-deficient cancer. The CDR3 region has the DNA TGTGCCAGCACCCTACTAGCGGGGAAACAAGAGACCCAGTACTTC. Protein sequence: CASTLLAGKQETQYF.